One and the same sample provided the 27 T cell receptor beta chains below, sequenced in a study of cytomegalovirus exposure and HLA in healthy donors. Amplification used 60 Vbeta primers and 13 Jbeta primers. This table comes from immunoSEQ multiplex PCR, and its TCRdb copy is limited to in-frame clones, with some not included. The sample has fewer than 200,000 clones, 75% to 80% seen once; the top ten hold just under 6.5%. Sequenced sample: PBMCs. These receptors all stem from a man aged 40-49 years in good health and CMV-seropositive.

The rearrangement joins TRBV5-1 to TRBJ2-5, with 11 bases aligning to TRBD1. The CDR3 extends over 15 amino acids. CDR1 and CDR2 (germline): SGHRS, YFSETQ. J lost 5 bases, V lost 4 bases, and 7 bases had no gene match. Written as DNA, the CDR3 is TGCGCCAGCAGCGTAGGACAGGGGGCGCGGGAGACCCAGTACTTC. The encoded protein is CASSVGQGARETQYF.

The J gene is TRBJ1-1, the V gene TRBV5-1; no clear D. This CDR3 has 15 residues. The germline V gene has CDR1 SGHRS and CDR2 YFSETQ. V lost 1 base, J lost 0 bases, and 10 bases lay in between. For the CDR3, the DNA is TGCGCCAGCAGCTTGTTGAACAGCTTGAACACTGAAGCTTTCTTT. The encoded protein is CASSLLNSLNTEAFF.

CDR3 in DNA: TGTGCCAGCAGTTCCGGGACTAGCGGGAGGCATGAGCAGTTCTTC. It codes for CASSSGTSGRHEQFF. This chain connects TRBV28 to TRBJ2-1, with 15 nucleotides matching TRBD2. This CDR3 has 15 residues. Per germline, CDR1 MDHEN and CDR2 SYDVKM. With 4 bases clipped from V and 8 bases from J, the junction kept 3 bases outside the gene matches.

The chain has TRBV6-1 and TRBJ2-7; tentative D call: TRBD1 (6 bases). The CDR3 contains 12 residues. Germline V lookup: CDR1 MNHNS, CDR2 SASEGT. V was pared by 11 bases and J by 3 bases, with 14 bases between. The CDR3 coding sequence is TGTGCCTGCCGGGACACTGTCTACGAGCAGTACTTC. It specifies CACRDTVYEQYF.

As for this clone: A read error may produce the germline difference seen at one junction end. The genes are TRBV11-2 and TRBJ2-6, with D hard to call. From germline, CDR1 is SGHAT and CDR2 FQNNGV. The CDR3 is made up of 15 amino acids. CDR3 nucleotide sequence: TGTGCCAGCAGCTTCTCAGTTCCGGCGGCCAACGGCCTGACTTTC. Amino acids: CASSFSVPAANGLTF.

The chain carries TRBV6-6 and TRBJ1-1; 7 positions agree with TRBD1. This CDR3 region has 14 residues. Trimming took 7 bases from V and 3 from J; bases not matched to a gene: 8. Germline CDR1 and CDR2: MNHNY and SVGAGI (reference sequence). The CDR3 DNA follows: TGTGCCAGCACCCAGGACAGGCCTGACACTGAAGCTTTCTTT. The encoded protein is CASTQDRPDTEAFF.

V usage is TRBV11-3 and J usage is TRBJ1-1; D call uncertain. Germline loops: CDR1 SGHNT, CDR2 YENEEA. This CDR3 is built from 16 residues. V was pared by 5 bases and J by 3 bases, with 19 bases between. CDR3 in amino acids: CASSANPPGADTEAFF. For the CDR3, the DNA is TGTGCCAGCAGCGCCAACCCGCCGGGAGCCGACACTGAAGCTTTCTTT.

The CDR3 loop is CASSPSTGENSPLHF. For the CDR3, the DNA is TGTGCCAGCTCACCTTCGACAGGGGAGAATTCACCCCTCCACTTT. This chain connects TRBV18 to TRBJ1-6; 8 bases line up with TRBD1. V lost 3 bases and J lost 7; bases outside the gene matches: 5. The length of the CDR3 is 15 residues. From germline, CDR1 is KGHSH and CDR2 LQKENI.

The genes are TRBV28 and TRBJ1-1, with D tentatively TRBD1 (6 bases). Per germline, CDR1 MDHEN and CDR2 SYDVKM. This CDR3 has 14 amino acids. Trimming removed 3 bases from V and 6 bases from J, with 14 bases in between. The CDR3 coding sequence is TGTGCCAGCAGTTTCTGGGGAGGGGGTTCTGAAGCTTTCTTT. It yields the protein CASSFWGGGSEAFF.

J is TRBJ2-3 and V is TRBV6-1; 7 positions agree with TRBD2. The J segment lost 0 bases and the V segment lost 4 bases, leaving 7 bases of the junction unmatched. This CDR3 has 16 residues. Per germline, CDR1 MNHNS and CDR2 SASEGT. CDR3 loop: CASSVFGGRSTDTQYF. As DNA, the CDR3 is TGTGCCAGCAGTGTGTTTGGCGGGAGAAGCACAGATACGCAGTATTTT.

The V and J genes are TRBV25-1 and TRBJ2-5; D might be TRBD1 (6 bases). Germline CDR1 MGHDK, CDR2 SYGVNS. The CDR3 is 14 amino acids. Trimming shortened V by 4 bases and J by 0 bases, and 9 bases separated the two germline ends. In DNA, the CDR3 is TGTGCCAGCAGTGTCGGACAGAACCAAGAGACCCAGTACTTC. Its translation is CASSVGQNQETQYF.

The gene calls are TRBV10-2 and TRBJ1-5; unclear D gene. This CDR3 spans 14 amino acids. The ends were cut back, 5 bases at V and 2 bases at J, with 10 bases in the middle. CDR1 and CDR2 from the germline V gene are WSHSY and SAAADI. The CDR3 is CASSSSGGNQPQHF. CDR3 nucleotide sequence: TGCGCCAGCAGTTCCTCAGGCGGCAATCAGCCCCAGCATTTT.

This chain uses TRBV5-1 with TRBJ2-1; TRBD1 might be the D (5 bases). This CDR3 comprises 15 residues. V gave up 7 bases and J gave up 7 bases, with 21 bases separating them. Germline CDR1 SGHRS, CDR2 YFSETQ. DNA of the CDR3: TGCGCCAGCGGGTCCCAGGGCTCTAGATCAAATGAGCAGTTCTTC. Its translation is CASGSQGSRSNEQFF.

This clone appeared a single time. V and J are TRBV4-1 and TRBJ1-2; D might be TRBD1 (5 bases). CDR1 is MGHRA, CDR2 YSYEKL, per germline. V was cut by 1 base and J by 5 bases, with 11 bases left in between. The CDR3 is 14 residues long. The CDR3 loop is CASSQVWEGYGYTF. CDR3 DNA: TGCGCCAGCAGCCAAGTATGGGAGGGGTATGGCTACACCTTC.

This clone has a handful of counts. V and J are TRBV27 and TRBJ1-6; the match to TRBD1 covers 9 bases. CDR1 and CDR2 from the germline V gene are MNHEY and SMNVEV (reference sequence). The length of the CDR3 is 16 residues. The V segment lost 4 bases and the J segment 9 bases; nucleotides outside the gene matches: 10. The CDR3 DNA sequence: TGTGCCAGCAGTTATACTGTCGTGGACAGGGGTTCACCCCTCCACTTT. This sequence encodes CASSYTVVDRGSPLHF.

The chain employs TRBV19 and TRBJ2-5; TRBD2 matches at 7 bases. CDR3 length equals 15 residues. Germline V gene data show CDR1 as LNHDA and CDR2 as SQIVND (reference sequence). The ends lost 7 bases at V and 4 bases at J; junction bases unmatched: 12. This chain's CDR3 is CASMDPSGGVETQYF. The CDR3 nucleotides are TGTGCCAGTATGGACCCTAGCGGAGGGGTAGAGACCCAGTACTTC. Variable domain in full (rest from reference TRBV19 and TRBJ2-5): DGGITQSPKYLFRKEGQNVTLSCEQNLNHDAMYWYRQDPGQGLRLIYYSQIVNDFQKGDIAEGYSVSREKKESFPLTVTSAQKNPTAFYLCASMDPSGGVETQYFGPGTRLLVL.

This chain joins TRBV7-9 and TRBJ2-5; D unclear. The CDR3 spans 10 residues. From germline, CDR1 is SEHNR and CDR2 FQNEAQ (reference sequence). V was shortened by 5 bases and J by 5 bases, with 3 bases between the two germline ends. This chain's CDR3 is CASSAETQYF. The CDR3 DNA follows: TGTGCCAGCAGCGCGGAGACCCAGTACTTC.

This sequence joins TRBV6-5 and TRBJ2-3, with 10 bases aligning to TRBD2. Losses at the gene ends were 2 bases for V and 7 bases for J; bases not matched to a gene: 6. Germline loops: CDR1 MNHEY, CDR2 SVGAGI. This CDR3 contains 15 residues. CDR3 amino acids: CASSYEAGGPNTQYF. DNA for the CDR3: TGTGCCAGCAGTTACGAAGCGGGAGGGCCAAATACGCAGTATTTT.

The chain carries TRBV7-3 and TRBJ1-6; D is unclear. Per germline, CDR1 SGHTA and CDR2 FQGTGA. V was pared by 1 base and J by 5 bases, with 6 bases between. This CDR3 is 14 amino acids long. The CDR3 DNA reads as TGTGCCAGCAGCTTAATCGGTGATAATTCACCCCTCCACTTT. The encoded protein is CASSLIGDNSPLHF. Supplemented by reference TRBV7-3 and TRBJ1-6, the full variable domain reads GAGVSQTPSNKVTEKGKYVELRCDPISGHTALYWYRQSLGQGPEFLIYFQGTGAADDSGLPNDRFFAVRPEGSVSTLKIQRTERGDSAVYLCASSLIGDNSPLHFGNGTRLTVT.

This clone was counted once. V is TRBV28 and J is TRBJ2-5; D gene uncertain. The CDR3 runs 13 residues. CDR1 is MDHEN, CDR2 SYDVKM, per germline. The V end was cut by 7 bases, the J end by 4 bases, with 13 bases between. The CDR3 region is CASTTPSRETQYF. The CDR3 DNA is TGTGCCAGCACCACCCCTTCCAGAGAGACCCAGTACTTC.

The chain carries TRBV11-2 and TRBJ1-1; D is uncertain. The ends were cut back, 5 bases at V and 3 bases at J, with 10 bases in the middle. CDR1 SGHAT and CDR2 FQNNGV come from the germline V gene. This CDR3 region has 13 residues. The CDR3 protein is CASSHTVYTEAFF. As DNA, the CDR3 is TGTGCCAGCAGCCATACTGTCTACACTGAAGCTTTCTTT.

The chain couples TRBV19 to TRBJ2-3; 13 positions agree with TRBD2. The germline CDR1 and CDR2 sequences are LNHDA and SQIVND (reference sequence). The CDR3 is made up of 17 amino acids. The V gene end was trimmed by 7 bases and the J gene end by 4 bases; junction bases not matched to a gene: 11. Here the CDR3 DNA reads TGTGCCAGTAAAATAACTAGCGGGAGGGTCGGTGCAGATACGCAGTATTTT. It encodes CASKITSGRVGADTQYF. Supplemented by reference TRBV19 and TRBJ2-3, the full variable domain reads DGGITQSPKYLFRKEGQNVTLSCEQNLNHDAMYWYRQDPGQGLRLIYYSQIVNDFQKGDIAEGYSVSREKKESFPLTVTSAQKNPTAFYLCASKITSGRVGADTQYFGPGTRLTVL.

The chain joins TRBV28 to TRBJ2-7, with a tentative D call TRBD1 (7 bases). Germline values: CDR1 MDHEN, CDR2 SYDVKM. Trimming took off 3 bases at V and 6 bases at J, with 18 bases between the two ends. The CDR3 consists of 15 residues. The CDR3 coding sequence is TGTGCCAGCAGTTTCGGTCGAGTCAGGGGGGCCGAGCAGTACTTC. This codes for CASSFGRVRGAEQYF.

This clone was recorded a few times. CDR3 residues: CASSVELLGEQYF. The CDR3 DNA follows: TGTGCCAGCAGCGTAGAACTACTAGGGGAGCAGTACTTC. The chain has TRBV9 and TRBJ2-7; maybe TRBD2 (5 bases). Germline CDR1 is SGDLS and CDR2 is YYNGEE. CDR3 length equals 13 residues. V was cut by 0 bases and J by 7 bases, with 11 bases left in between.

The J gene is TRBJ2-2, the V gene TRBV29-1; TRBD2 matches at 12 bases. The CDR3 runs to 15 residues. Losses at the gene ends were 5 bases for V and 4 bases for J; bases not matched to a gene: 5. The V gene's germline CDR1 is SQVTM and CDR2 ANQGSEA. CDR3: CSVTGLAGSTGELFF. The CDR3 nucleotides are TGCAGCGTTACCGGACTAGCGGGAAGCACCGGGGAGCTGTTTTTT.

The chain joins TRBV7-9 to TRBJ2-7; D ambiguous. Germline V gene sequence: CDR1 SEHNR, CDR2 FQNEAQ (reference sequence). CDR3 size: 13 residues. The chain's CDR3 is CFCKQNAAYEQYF. The CDR3, as DNA: TGTTTTTGCAAGCAGAATGCGGCATACGAGCAGTACTTC.

The chain uses TRBV28 and TRBJ2-1, with 10 bases matching TRBD2. Losses at the gene ends were 5 bases for V and 6 bases for J; bases not matched to a gene: 10. The CDR3 consists of 16 residues. Germline values: CDR1 MDHEN, CDR2 SYDVKM. The CDR3 loop is CASSPPIAGGSNEQFF. Here the CDR3 DNA reads TGTGCCAGCAGTCCCCCGATAGCGGGAGGAAGCAATGAGCAGTTCTTC.